The clone carrying this T cell receptor (beta chain) was counted only a few times. Its antigen is not known. Germline lookup yields CDR1 SGHTA and CDR2 FQGNSA. This CDR3 is 16 amino acids long. Losses at the gene ends were 2 bases for V and 4 bases for J; bases not matched to a gene: 10. Based on CD45RO/CCR7/CD25/CD127/CD95/CD27, CD4+ regulatory, stem cell-like memory, naive and central memory cells were sorted. These data belong to a study of beta chain features in type 1 diabetes. Sequenced material consisted of expressed TCRB transcripts (all of the isolated RNA was reverse transcribed). Measured with immunoSEQ multiplex PCR; TCRdb has only the in-frame clones, and not every one. This table holds around 330,000 clones, approximately 10% found once. Points from the study as a whole: For patients and controls alike, PCR might favor shorter templates to the same degree.

The specimen sequenced was naive CD4+ T cells from blood. The clonotype originates from a woman between 25 and 40 years old in good health. The gene calls are TRBV7-2 and TRBJ2-7; TRBD2 aligns across 8 bases. CDR3: CASSLRITSGRYEQYF. In DNA form, the CDR3 reads TGTGCCAGCAGCTTACGCATCACTAGCGGAAGGTACGAGCAGTACTTC.